The clone carrying this TCR beta chain was found many times. The antigen is undetermined. The record originates from a study of T cells in Graves' hyperthyroidism and ophthalmopathy. General study points: For ophthalmopathy, model prediction preceded onset by a median approximately 6 months.

TCR beta CDR3 sequences were amplified from RNA transcripts. In the first-round RT-PCR of the TCR CDR3, the HTBI primer set was used. TCRdb re-called the multiplex PCR reads with MiXCR, one entry per CDR3 protein. Of hundreds of thousands of distinct CDR3 sequences in the sample, about 15% were seen once. The study enrolled patients aged 18 to 65 with newly diagnosed hyperthyroidism of under 2 months' duration. Thyroid ultrasound and orbital computed tomography, with clinical symptoms and serum thyroxine and TRAb, informed diagnoses. PBMCs stemmed from approximately 10 ml fresh peripheral blood. The V and J ends lost 5 bases and 4 bases, in that order; junction bases with no gene match: 10. The CDR3 is 16 residues long. Germline CDR1 and CDR2: SGHVS and FQNEAQ.

Sequencing was carried out using blood. The chain has TRBV7-8 and TRBJ1-2; TRBD1 matches at 10 bases. This TCR derives from a woman under 30 with Graves' hyperthyroidism. The CDR3 region has the DNA TGTGCCAGCAGCGCCACCTCGACAGGGGGCGTCTATGGCTACACCTTC. The encoded protein is CASSATSTGGVYGYTF.